The T cell receptor beta chain described here comes from a study of blood T cell repertoires in COVID-19. Study overall: The cDNA or gDNA used as material had been derived from T cells, B-cell-depleted T cells, or PBMCs.

Recruitment covered under 25 US areas and drew participants whose ages spanned about 18 to 90 years. Clinical history reported by participants formed the basis on which cohorts were assigned. Cohort 3 donors were reported recovered after two negative PCRs, clearance, or symptom resolution. Profiling relied on immunoSEQ multiplex PCR, and the TCRdb table lists in-frame clones only, not all of them. The sample gives 350,000 to 400,000 clones, under 90% of which show up once; less than 2% is in the top ten. This clone occurred once. The TCR sequence derives from a woman aged 25 to 39 who had recovered from COVID-19. The sequencing input was PBMCs or T cells enriched from blood (not recorded which).

CDR3: CASSIRSWRPEAFF. Here the CDR3 DNA reads TGTGCCAGTAGTATCAGGTCATGGAGGCCTGAAGCTTTCTTT. The chain uses TRBV19 and TRBJ1-1; D unclear. The CDR3 has 14 amino acids. Germline CDR1 reads LNHDA; CDR2 reads SQIVND (reference sequence). V was cut by 3 bases and J by 6 bases, with 14 bases left in between.